Reported below is one T cell receptor beta chain. Antigen: not known. The sample is drawn from a study of naive and memory T cell subsets. Study-wide points: Possibly reflecting memory cells re-expressing CD45RA, a few larger clonotypes occurred in naive repertoires, especially CD8.

CMV status came from CD4+ T cell IFNgamma after overnight CMV lysate stimulation of fresh PBMCs. The beta constant-region primer was an equimolar mix of two oligonucleotides covering TRBC1 and TRBC2. Nested alpha and beta constant-region primers with the SP2 primer drove four PCR rounds on ligated cDNA. TCRdb fed the UMI-ligation and nested PCR reads into MiXCR, producing one record per CDR3 protein. Of around 160,000 distinct CDR3 sequences listed, roughly 22% are singletons. Sequenced material: naive CD4+ T cells from blood. The clonotype comes from a human donor in good health.

In DNA, the CDR3 is TGTGCCAGCAGGAGAGCGGGAAACACCGGGGAGCTGTTTTTT. This codes for CASRRAGNTGELFF. The rearrangement uses TRBV28 and TRBJ2-2; 7 bases are shared with TRBD2. V dropped 6 bases and J dropped 2; count of bases not matched to a gene: 3. This CDR3 has 14 residues. The germline gives CDR1 MDHEN, CDR2 SYDVKM.